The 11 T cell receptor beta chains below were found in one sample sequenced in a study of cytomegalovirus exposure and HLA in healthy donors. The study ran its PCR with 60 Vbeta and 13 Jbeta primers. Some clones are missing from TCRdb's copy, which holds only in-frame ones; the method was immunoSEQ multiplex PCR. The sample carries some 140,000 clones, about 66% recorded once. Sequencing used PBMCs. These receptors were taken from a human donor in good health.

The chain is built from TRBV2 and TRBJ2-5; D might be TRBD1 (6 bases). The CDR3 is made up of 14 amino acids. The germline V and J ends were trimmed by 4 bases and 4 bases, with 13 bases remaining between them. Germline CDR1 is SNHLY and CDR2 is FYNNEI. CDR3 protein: CASSVGRGGETQYF. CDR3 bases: TGTGCCAGCAGTGTAGGCAGGGGTGGAGAGACCCAGTACTTC.

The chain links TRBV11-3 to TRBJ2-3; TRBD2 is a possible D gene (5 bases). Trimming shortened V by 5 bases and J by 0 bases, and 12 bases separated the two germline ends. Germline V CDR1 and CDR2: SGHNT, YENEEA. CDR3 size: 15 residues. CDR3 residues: CASSRGEGSTDTQYF. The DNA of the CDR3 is TGTGCCAGCAGCCGGGGAGAAGGTAGCACAGATACGCAGTATTTT.

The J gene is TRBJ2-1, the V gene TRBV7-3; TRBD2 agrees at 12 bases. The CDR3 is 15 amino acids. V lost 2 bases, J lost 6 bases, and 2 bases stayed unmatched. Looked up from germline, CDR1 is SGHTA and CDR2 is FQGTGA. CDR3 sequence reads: CASSLLAGGFNEQFF. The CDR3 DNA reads TGTGCCAGCAGCTTACTAGCGGGAGGGTTCAATGAGCAGTTCTTC.

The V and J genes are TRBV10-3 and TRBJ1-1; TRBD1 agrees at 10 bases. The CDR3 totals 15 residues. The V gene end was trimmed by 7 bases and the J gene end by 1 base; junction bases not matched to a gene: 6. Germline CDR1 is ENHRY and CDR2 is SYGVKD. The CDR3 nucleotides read TGTGCCATCAATAACGGACAGGGGGAGAACACTGAAGCTTTCTTT. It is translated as CAINNGQGENTEAFF.

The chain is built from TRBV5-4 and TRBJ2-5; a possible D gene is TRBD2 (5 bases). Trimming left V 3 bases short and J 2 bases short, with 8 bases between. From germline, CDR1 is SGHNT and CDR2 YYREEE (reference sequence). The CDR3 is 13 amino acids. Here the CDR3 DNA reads TGTGCCAGCAGCTCGACTAAGCAAGAGACCCAGTACTTC. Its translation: CASSSTKQETQYF.

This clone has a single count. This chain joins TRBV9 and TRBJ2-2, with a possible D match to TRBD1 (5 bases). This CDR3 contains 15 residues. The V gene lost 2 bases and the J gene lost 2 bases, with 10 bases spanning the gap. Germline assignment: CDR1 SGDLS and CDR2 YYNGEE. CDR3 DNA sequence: TGTGCCAGCAGCGTTAGACAGACAAACACCGGGGAGCTGTTTTTT. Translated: CASSVRQTNTGELFF.

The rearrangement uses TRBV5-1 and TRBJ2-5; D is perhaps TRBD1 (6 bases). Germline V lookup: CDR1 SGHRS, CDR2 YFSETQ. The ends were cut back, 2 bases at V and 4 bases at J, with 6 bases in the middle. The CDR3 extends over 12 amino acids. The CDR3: CASSLQGETQYF. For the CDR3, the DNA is TGCGCCAGCAGCTTACAGGGAGAGACCCAGTACTTC.

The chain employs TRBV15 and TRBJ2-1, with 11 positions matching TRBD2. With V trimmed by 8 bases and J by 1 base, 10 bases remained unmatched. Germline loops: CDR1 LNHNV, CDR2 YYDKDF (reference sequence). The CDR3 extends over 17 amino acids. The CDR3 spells CATHTSGRMGSYNEQFF. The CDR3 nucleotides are TGTGCCACCCATACTAGCGGGAGAATGGGATCCTACAATGAGCAGTTCTTC.

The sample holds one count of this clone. The CDR3, as DNA: TGTGCCAGCAGCAGGGACAGGGCGGTCTATGGCTACACCTTC. It codes for CASSRDRAVYGYTF. The rearrangement links TRBV5-4 to TRBJ1-2, with 9 bases matching TRBD1. There are 14 residues in the CDR3. From germline, CDR1 is SGHNT and CDR2 YYREEE (reference sequence). Trimming cost V 4 bases and J 4 bases; bases outside gene matches: 5. The full variable domain, its missing parts supplied by reference TRBV5-4 and TRBJ1-2, is ETGVTQSPTHLIKTRGQQVTLRCSSQSGHNTVSWYQQALGQGPQFIFQYYREEENGRGNFPPRFSGLQFPNYSSELNVNALELDDSALYLCASSRDRAVYGYTFGSGTRLTVV.

CDR3 DNA sequence: TGTGCCAGCAGTACCAACAGGGGGCTCGGCTACACCTTC. Translating it yields CASSTNRGLGYTF. This chain connects TRBV6-1 to TRBJ1-2, with 9 bases that match TRBD1. CDR3 length: 13 amino acids. Trimming cost V 5 bases and J 8 bases; bases outside gene matches: 6. Germline-derived CDR1 and CDR2 are MNHNS and SASEGT.

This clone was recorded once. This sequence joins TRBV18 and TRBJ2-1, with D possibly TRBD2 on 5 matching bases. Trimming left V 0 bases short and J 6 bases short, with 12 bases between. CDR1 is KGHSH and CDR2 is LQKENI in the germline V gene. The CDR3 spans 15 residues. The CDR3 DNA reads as TGTGCCAGCTCACCACCCATGCTAGCTCCCAATGAGCAGTTCTTC. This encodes CASSPPMLAPNEQFF.